Following are 28 T cell receptor beta chains from one sample sequenced in a study of Graves' ophthalmopathy and Graves' hyperthyroidism (dated by TCRdb to between 2018 and 2020). TCRdb names Illumina HiSeq 2000 as the instrument used. For repertoire sequencing, TCR beta CDR3 regions were amplified from RNA transcripts. The first round of RT-PCR was done with HTBI primers and the Qiagen OneStep RT-PCR kit, and was followed by a second round of multiplex PCR, then size selection and purification. TCRdb trimmed public reads at Q25 via fastp, called clones via MiXCR and kept in-frame beta chains. Each entry merges the rows of one CDR3 protein and shows their most common DNA and genes. Across this sample there are around 520,000 distinct CDR3 sequences, with less than 45% seen only once. The biggest ten clones account for roughly 4.5% of the sample. Sequencing was performed on peripheral blood or thyroid tissue (not recorded which). These receptors came from an adult man with Graves' hyperthyroidism.

This clonotype appeared a few times. V gene TRBV4-1 combines with J gene TRBJ2-7; 9 positions agree with TRBD2. Losses at the gene ends were 1 base for V and 7 bases for J; bases not matched to a gene: 20. Germline V CDR1 and CDR2: MGHRA, YSYEKL. The CDR3 runs 19 residues. As DNA, the CDR3 is TGCGCCAGCAGCCAAGGGGCTAGCGGGACCCTCCCCCAAGCGCGGGAGCAGTACTTC. Translating it yields CASSQGASGTLPQAREQYF.

This clonotype was detected only once. V gene TRBV24-1 combines with J gene TRBJ1-2, with 7 bases lining up with TRBD1. The V and J ends lost 7 bases and 6 bases, in that order; junction bases with no gene match: 10. Germline V gene lookup returns CDR1 KGHDR and CDR2 SFDVKD. The CDR3 covers 14 residues. The CDR3 spells CATRAGTAGDGYTF. CDR3 DNA: TGTGCCACCAGGGCCGGGACAGCCGGTGATGGCTACACCTTC.

This clonotype has at least ten counts. The genes are TRBV20-1 and TRBJ1-1, with a tentative D call TRBD1 (6 bases). V dropped 0 bases and J dropped 6 bases, with 17 bases sitting between them. The CDR3 contains 15 residues. Germline lookup yields CDR1 DFQATT and CDR2 SNEGSKA (reference sequence). CDR3 protein: CSARDQQGTDAEAFF. In DNA form, the CDR3 reads TGCAGTGCTAGAGATCAACAGGGCACGGACGCTGAAGCTTTCTTT.

This clonotype was observed a few times. CDR3 loop: CATSDLEGLAGDTQYF. The CDR3 nucleotides read TGTGCCACCAGTGATCTCGAGGGGCTAGCGGGAGATACGCAGTATTTT. This chain uses TRBV24-1 with TRBJ2-3, with 8 bases fitting TRBD2. Germline V lookup: CDR1 KGHDR, CDR2 SFDVKD. V gave up 3 bases and J gave up 5 bases; unmatched junction bases: 9. The CDR3 runs to 16 residues.

This clonotype has a count of ten or more. The chain joins TRBV4-1 to TRBJ2-5; D is possibly TRBD1 (5 bases). The CDR3 is made up of 18 amino acids. The V gene lost 1 base and the J gene lost 0 bases, with 18 bases spanning the gap. From germline, CDR1 is MGHRA and CDR2 YSYEKL. The CDR3 DNA sequence: TGCGCCAGCAGCCAAGTCCACTCAACAGGCACTCACCAAGAGACCCAGTACTTC. Translated: CASSQVHSTGTHQETQYF.

As for this clonotype: A much larger clonotype is one base distant, so this may be a read error. V usage is TRBV5-4 and J usage is TRBJ1-2; D possibly corresponds to TRBD1 (5 bases). The V and J ends lost 2 bases and 6 bases respectively, with 14 bases between them. The CDR3 covers 14 residues. Germline CDR1 reads SGHNT; CDR2 reads YYREEE (reference sequence). The CDR3 protein is CASSLSGSPHGYTF. DNA of the CDR3: TGTGCCAGCAGCTTATCAGGGAGCCCCCATGGCTACACCTTC.

Concerning this clonotype: Since a much larger clone is just one base distant, this may be a read error. This chain links TRBV12-3 or TRBV12-4 with TRBJ1-3; no clear D. The CDR3 covers 14 residues. V was pared by 6 bases and J by 0 bases, with 9 bases between. CDR3 in amino acids: CASRSGSSGNTIYF. The CDR3 region has the DNA TGTGCCAGCAGAAGTGGCAGCTCTGGAAACACCATATATTTT.

In its sample, this clonotype was seen many times. The chain combines TRBV25-1 with TRBJ2-7, with D possibly TRBD2 on 5 matching bases. The V end was cut by 4 bases, the J end by 2 bases, with 6 bases between. This CDR3 contains 12 residues. The germline gives CDR1 MGHDK, CDR2 SYGVNS. The CDR3 loop reads CASSGETYEQYF. The CDR3 nucleotides read TGTGCCAGCAGTGGGGAGACCTACGAGCAGTACTTC.

A word on this clonotype: A junction end diverges from the germline sequence, so it may reflect a read error. CDR3 in DNA: TGCGCCAGCAGCTCAGGGGGCTCGGGCACTGAAGCTTTCTTT. Translating it yields CASSSGGSGTEAFF. The chain couples TRBV9 to TRBJ1-1; 8 bases fit TRBD1. Looked up from germline, CDR1 is SGDLS and CDR2 is YYNGEE. The CDR3 sequence is 14 residues long.

This clonotype was seen a handful of times. The rearrangement links TRBV7-8 to TRBJ1-6; TRBD1 agrees at 7 bases. The V and J ends lost 6 bases and 0 bases, in that order; junction bases with no gene match: 2. Germline lookup yields CDR1 SGHVS and CDR2 FQNEAQ. CDR3 size: 15 residues. CDR3 residues: CASSDRVSYNSPLHF. CDR3 nucleotide sequence: TGTGCCAGCAGTGACAGGGTCTCCTATAATTCACCCCTCCACTTT.

Concerning this clonotype: One base away lies a much larger clone, so this may be a sequencing read error. The chain has TRBV2 and TRBJ2-7; D is uncertain. CDR3 length equals 14 residues. The germline V gene encodes CDR1 SNHLY and CDR2 FYNNEI. The CDR3 loop reads CASSEGRSSCEQYF. DNA for the CDR3: TGTGCCAGCAGTGAAGGCAGAAGCTCCTGCGAGCAGTACTTC.

This clonotype was recorded a few times. The rearrangement uses TRBV20-1 and TRBJ1-6; TRBD1 agrees at 8 bases. The V gene's germline CDR1 is DFQATT and CDR2 SNEGSKA (reference sequence). The CDR3 is 16 amino acids. Trimming took 5 bases from V and 0 from J; bases not matched to a gene: 6. The CDR3 nucleotides read TGCAGTGCTGCAGCTACAGGGGGCTCCTATAATTCACCCCTCCACTTT. The encoded protein is CSAAATGGSYNSPLHF.

This clonotype was seen more than once but under ten times. The chain is built from TRBV7-9 and TRBJ1-5; 9 bases are shared with TRBD1. Losses at the gene ends were 11 bases for V and 5 bases for J; bases not matched to a gene: 16. This CDR3 region has 16 residues. The germline gives CDR1 SEHNR, CDR2 FQNEAQ (reference sequence). CDR3 sequence reads: CAWSTSGTGPDQPQHF. CDR3 DNA: TGTGCCTGGAGTACGTCCGGGACAGGGCCGGATCAGCCCCAGCATTTT.

There are many counts of this clonotype. The rearrangement links TRBV20-1 to TRBJ2-5, with 10 bases lining up with TRBD2. V shed 8 bases, J shed 4 bases, and the junction held 4 bases outside the gene matches. This CDR3 has 12 residues. CDR1 is DFQATT, CDR2 SNEGSKA, per germline (reference sequence). CDR3: CSPAGGLETQYF. CDR3 coding DNA: TGCAGTCCAGCGGGGGGGCTAGAGACCCAGTACTTC.

This clonotype was seen at least ten times. V and J are TRBV20-1 and TRBJ1-1, with TRBD1 matching over 7 bases. Trimming took 0 bases from V and 0 from J; bases not matched to a gene: 7. The CDR3 is 16 residues long. The V gene's germline CDR1 is DFQATT and CDR2 SNEGSKA (reference sequence). For the CDR3, the DNA is TGCAGTGCTAGAGAAAACAGGGGAAACTTGAACACTGAAGCTTTCTTT. It encodes CSARENRGNLNTEAFF.

A note on this clonotype: This may be a read error: a much more frequent sequence differs by one nucleotide. The rearrangement links TRBV20-1 to TRBJ2-7; perhaps D is TRBD1 or TRBD2 (5 bases each). V was pared by 3 bases and J by 6 bases, with 21 bases between. The CDR3 sequence is 15 residues long. CDR1 DFQATT and CDR2 SNEGSKA come from the germline V gene (reference sequence). CDR3 region: CSASSPRRGTCEQYF. DNA of the CDR3: TGCAGTGCTAGTAGTCCCAGGCGTGGGACCTGCGAGCAGTACTTC.

This rearrangement joins TRBV20-1 to TRBJ2-5, with 12 positions matching TRBD2. V shed 6 bases and J 5 bases; nucleotides not matched to a gene: 7. The CDR3 extends over 14 amino acids. Germline V CDR1 and CDR2: DFQATT, SNEGSKA (reference sequence). The CDR3 nucleotides are TGCAGTGCCCGGACTAGCGGGATGGCGGAGACCCAGTACTTC. It codes for CSARTSGMAETQYF.

The table lists this clonotype with many counts. One end of the junction fails to match germline, which may point to a read error. The V gene is TRBV7-7, the J gene TRBJ2-2, with D hard to call. The germline V gene encodes CDR1 SSHAT and CDR2 FNYEAQ (reference sequence). CDR3 length: 16 residues. The CDR3 reads CASSPGSIWGTGELFF. Written as DNA, the CDR3 is TGTGCTAGCAGCCCCGGGTCCATTTGGGGCACCGGGGAGCTGTTTTTT.

This clonotype was counted many times. The CDR3 spells CASSYQNQPQHF. DNA of the CDR3: TGTGCCAGCAGCTATCAAAATCAGCCCCAGCATTTT. The chain combines TRBV3-1 with TRBJ1-5; unclear D gene. CDR1 LGHDT and CDR2 YNNKEL come from the germline V gene (reference sequence). This CDR3 spans 12 amino acids. Trimming cost V 5 bases and J 4 bases, with 6 bases left between them.

The rearrangement joins TRBV7-9 to TRBJ1-1; D unclear. Trimming took off 0 bases at V and 5 bases at J, with 19 bases between the two ends. The CDR3 is made up of 17 amino acids. Germline-derived CDR1 and CDR2 are SEHNR and FQNEAQ (reference sequence). The CDR3 DNA reads as TGTGCCAGCAGCTTAGCGGGGTCGGGGAGTATCCTTACTGAAGCTTTCTTT. Protein: CASSLAGSGSILTEAFF.

The sample holds many counts of this clonotype. The V and J genes are TRBV10-2 and TRBJ1-1; 9 positions agree with TRBD1. After removal of 10 bases from V and 1 base from J, the junction contained 7 bases not matched to a gene. The germline V gene encodes CDR1 WSHSY and CDR2 SAAADI. The CDR3 is 14 amino acids. As DNA, the CDR3 is TGCGCCACCTTCGGGACAGGGTGGAACACTGAAGCTTTCTTT. This codes for CATFGTGWNTEAFF.

As for this clonotype: The junction differs from germline at one of its ends, possibly a read error. V and J are TRBV29-1 and TRBJ2-1, with TRBD2 matching over 7 bases. CDR1 is SQVTM and CDR2 is ANQGSEA in the germline V gene. This CDR3 comprises 13 residues. Here the CDR3 DNA reads TGCAGCGTTGCTAGCGGCTCCTACAGTGAGCAGTTCTTC. As protein: CSVASGSYSEQFF.

At least ten counts were recorded for this clonotype. CDR3 sequence reads: CASSPSLSSPLHF. The CDR3 DNA reads as TGTGCCAGCAGCCCTAGCCTAAGTTCACCCCTCCACTTT. J is TRBJ1-6 and V is TRBV7-6; no clear D gene. The CDR3 length is 13 residues. Germline loops: CDR1 SGHVS, CDR2 FNYEAQ. Trimming stripped 5 bases from V and 9 bases from J, with 11 bases between.

This clonotype was found many times. The chain combines TRBV2 with TRBJ1-2; D is possibly TRBD1 (6 bases). Germline CDR1 SNHLY, CDR2 FYNNEI. The CDR3 runs 15 residues. V was clipped by 1 base and J by 3 bases, with 12 bases between them. The DNA of the CDR3 is TGTGCCAGCAGTGAAGGTGGGGGGCGCTACTATGGCTACACCTTC. This encodes CASSEGGGRYYGYTF.

This clonotype was recorded at least ten times. The rearrangement uses TRBV19 and TRBJ1-2; no definite D call. CDR1 is LNHDA, CDR2 SQIVND, per germline (reference sequence). This CDR3 is built from 12 residues. V lost 6 bases, J lost 3 bases, and 8 bases lay in between. The CDR3 region is CASRRIDYGYTF. The CDR3 nucleotides are TGTGCCAGTAGGCGCATTGACTATGGCTACACCTTC.

This chain uses TRBV5-1 with TRBJ1-4; D not certain. Trimming removed 0 bases at V and 1 base at J, with 10 bases between. Germline assignment: CDR1 SGHRS and CDR2 YFSETQ. The CDR3 has 16 residues. This CDR3 is CASSLVSGGTNEKLFF. The CDR3 DNA reads as TGCGCCAGCAGCTTGGTATCCGGCGGAACTAATGAAAAACTGTTTTTT.

The sample holds many counts of this clonotype. The rearrangement uses TRBV13 and TRBJ1-2, with D tentatively TRBD1 (5 bases). The germline V and J ends were trimmed by 1 base and 7 bases, with 13 bases remaining between them. This CDR3 region has 14 residues. From germline, CDR1 is PRHDT and CDR2 FYEKMQ (reference sequence). The CDR3 DNA sequence: TGTGCCAGCAGCTTAGTTCGGGACGGCCGTGGCTACACCTTC. It is translated as CASSLVRDGRGYTF.

This clonotype was counted ten times or more. The chain combines TRBV7-9 with TRBJ2-7, with TRBD1 identical over 9 bases. This CDR3 region has 15 residues. The germline gives CDR1 SEHNR, CDR2 FQNEAQ (reference sequence). Trimming removed 5 bases from V and 2 bases from J; junction bases left unmatched: 7. Here the CDR3 reads CASSPGTGTPYEQYF. CDR3 DNA: TGTGCCAGCAGCCCCGGGACAGGGACACCCTACGAGCAGTACTTC.